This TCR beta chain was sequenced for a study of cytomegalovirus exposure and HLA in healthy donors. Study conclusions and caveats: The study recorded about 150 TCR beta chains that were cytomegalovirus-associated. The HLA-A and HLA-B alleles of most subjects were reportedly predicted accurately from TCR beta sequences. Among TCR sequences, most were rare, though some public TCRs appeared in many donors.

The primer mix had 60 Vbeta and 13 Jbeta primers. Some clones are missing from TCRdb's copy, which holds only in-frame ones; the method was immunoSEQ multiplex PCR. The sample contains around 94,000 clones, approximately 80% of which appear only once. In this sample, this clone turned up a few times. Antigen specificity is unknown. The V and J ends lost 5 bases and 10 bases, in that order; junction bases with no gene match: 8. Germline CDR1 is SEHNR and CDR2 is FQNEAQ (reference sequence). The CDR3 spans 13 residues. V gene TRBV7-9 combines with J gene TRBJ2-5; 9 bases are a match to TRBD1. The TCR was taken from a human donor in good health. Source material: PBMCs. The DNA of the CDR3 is TGTGCCAGCAGCCCGGGACAGGGAAGGGACCAGTACTTC. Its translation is CASSPGQGRDQYF.